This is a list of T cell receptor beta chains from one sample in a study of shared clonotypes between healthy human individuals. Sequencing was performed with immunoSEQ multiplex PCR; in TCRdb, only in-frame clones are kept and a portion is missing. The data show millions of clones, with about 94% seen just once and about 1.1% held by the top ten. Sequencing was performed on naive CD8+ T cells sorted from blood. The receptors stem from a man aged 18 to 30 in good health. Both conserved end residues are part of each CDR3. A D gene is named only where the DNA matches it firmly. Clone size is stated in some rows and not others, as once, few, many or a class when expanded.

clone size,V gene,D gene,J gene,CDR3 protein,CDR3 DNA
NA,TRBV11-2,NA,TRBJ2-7,CASSLWGPENREQYF,TGTGCCAGCAGCTTGTGGGGCCCGGAAAATCGCGAGCAGTACTTC
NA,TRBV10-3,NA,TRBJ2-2,CATTDANANTGELFF,TGTGCCACCACGGACGCCAACGCGAACACCGGGGAGCTGTTTTTT
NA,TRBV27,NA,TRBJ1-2,CASSLSISEPQATGYTF,TGTGCCAGCAGTTTATCCATTTCAGAACCCCAAGCGACTGGCTACACCTTC
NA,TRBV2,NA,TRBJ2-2,CASSEGDYLTGELFF,TGTGCCAGCAGTGAGGGCGACTACTTAACCGGGGAGCTGTTTTTT
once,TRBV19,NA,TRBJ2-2,CASSIVPPVGELFF,TGTGCCAGTAGTATAGTTCCCCCTGTCGGGGAGCTGTTTTTT
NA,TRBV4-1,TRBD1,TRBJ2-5,CASSQWGTGQQQETQYF,TGCGCCAGCAGCCAATGGGGGACAGGCCAACAACAAGAGACCCAGTACTTC
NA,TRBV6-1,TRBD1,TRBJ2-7,CASSNGQGASYEQYF,TGTGCCAGCAGTAACGGACAGGGGGCTTCCTACGAGCAGTACTTC
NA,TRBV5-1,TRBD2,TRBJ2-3,CASSMGLAGPSTDTQYF,TGCGCCAGCAGCATGGGACTAGCGGGACCTAGCACAGATACGCAGTATTTT
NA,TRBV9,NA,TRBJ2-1,CASSPPPIDNEQFF,TGTGCCAGCAGCCCCCCCCCGATCGACAATGAGCAGTTCTTC
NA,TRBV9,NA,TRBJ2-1,CASSGWVNEQFF,TGTGCCAGCAGCGGATGGGTTAATGAGCAGTTCTTC
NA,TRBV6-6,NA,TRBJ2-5,CASTLPDRETQYF,TGTGCCAGCACCCTGCCAGACCGGGAGACCCAGTACTTC
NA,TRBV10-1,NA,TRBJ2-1,CASSRSGPGNEQFF,TGCGCCAGCAGTCGTAGCGGCCCTGGGAATGAGCAGTTCTTC
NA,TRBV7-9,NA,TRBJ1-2,CASSLAEGGYGYTF,TGTGCCAGCAGCTTAGCGGAGGGTGGATATGGCTACACCTTC
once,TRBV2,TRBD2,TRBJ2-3,CASSEGTSGTDTQYF,TGTGCCAGCAGTGAAGGGACTAGCGGTACAGATACGCAGTATTTT
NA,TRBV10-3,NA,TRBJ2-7,CAISGDFAYEQYF,TGTGCCATCTCCGGGGACTTCGCTTACGAGCAGTACTTC
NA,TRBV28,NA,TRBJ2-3,CASSLGLAQDTQYF,TGTGCCAGCAGTTTAGGGCTAGCCCAAGATACGCAGTATTTT
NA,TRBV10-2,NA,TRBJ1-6,CASSEIVGNSPLHF,TGCGCCAGCAGTGAGATTGTGGGGAATTCACCCCTCCACTTT
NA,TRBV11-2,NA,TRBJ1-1,CASSLEPVLGTEAFF,TGTGCCAGCAGCTTAGAACCTGTGTTAGGGACTGAAGCTTTCTTT
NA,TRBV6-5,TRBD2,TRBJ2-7,CASSYSLAGSSYEQYF,TGTGCCAGCAGTTACTCGTTAGCGGGCTCTTCCTACGAGCAGTACTTC
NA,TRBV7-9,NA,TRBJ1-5,CAIQGSGPAQPQHF,TGTGCCATCCAGGGTTCAGGGCCGGCTCAGCCCCAGCATTTT
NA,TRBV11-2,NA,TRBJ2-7,CASSIRSETYEQYF,TGTGCCAGCAGCATCAGATCTGAAACCTACGAGCAGTACTTC
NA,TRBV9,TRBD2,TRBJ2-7,CASSVSGASYEQYF,TGTGCCAGCAGCGTCAGCGGGGCCTCCTACGAGCAGTACTTC
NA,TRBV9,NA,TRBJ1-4,CASSPRLDEKLFF,TGTGCCAGCAGCCCCCGACTGGATGAAAAACTGTTTTTT
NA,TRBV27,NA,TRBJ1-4,CASSLSSGRKLFF,TGTGCCAGCAGTTTATCGAGTGGCAGGAAACTGTTTTTT
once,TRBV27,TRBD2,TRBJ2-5,CASSLGGSSETQYF,TGTGCCAGCAGTTTGGGGGGGAGTTCAGAGACCCAGTACTTC
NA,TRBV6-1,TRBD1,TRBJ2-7,CASRVNTGGVGEQYF,TGTGCCAGCAGAGTAAACACAGGGGGCGTGGGCGAGCAGTACTTC
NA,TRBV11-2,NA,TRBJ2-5,CASSLSEETQYF,TGTGCCAGCAGCTTATCCGAGGAGACCCAGTACTTC
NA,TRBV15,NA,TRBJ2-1,CATSRGEDYFGEQFF,TGTGCCACCAGCAGAGGGGAGGACTATTTTGGTGAGCAGTTCTTC
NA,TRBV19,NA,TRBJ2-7,CASSIAGDEQYF,TGTGCCAGTAGTATAGCGGGAGACGAGCAGTACTTC
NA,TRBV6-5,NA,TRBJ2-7,CASSYSGEGNYEQYF,TGTGCCAGCAGTTACTCGGGAGAGGGGAACTACGAGCAGTACTTC
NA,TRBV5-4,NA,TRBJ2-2,CASSPLLGGELFF,TGTGCCAGCAGCCCCCTTTTGGGCGGGGAGCTGTTTTTT
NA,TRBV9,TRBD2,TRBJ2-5,CASSVRLAGDYETQYF,TGTGCCAGCAGCGTAAGGCTAGCGGGAGATTATGAGACCCAGTACTTC
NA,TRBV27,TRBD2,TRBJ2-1,CASPRAGGVGNEQFF,TGTGCCAGCCCCCGGGCGGGAGGGGTTGGAAATGAGCAGTTCTTC
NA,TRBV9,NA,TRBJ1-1,CASSVDRETEAFF,TGTGCCAGCAGCGTAGACAGAGAGACTGAAGCTTTCTTT
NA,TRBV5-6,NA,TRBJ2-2,CASSPPEGGYTGELFF,TGTGCCAGCAGCCCACCTGAGGGTGGATACACCGGGGAGCTGTTTTTT
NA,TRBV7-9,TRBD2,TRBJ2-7,CASSPRLAGGHSEQYF,TGTGCCAGCAGCCCCCGGCTAGCGGGGGGCCATAGCGAGCAGTACTTC
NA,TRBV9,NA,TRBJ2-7,CASSVGGGPVYEQYF,TGTGCCAGCAGCGTGGGAGGGGGGCCTGTCTACGAGCAGTACTTC
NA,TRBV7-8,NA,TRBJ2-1,CASSLMSSSYNEQFF,TGTGCCAGCAGCTTAATGTCGAGCTCCTACAATGAGCAGTTCTTC
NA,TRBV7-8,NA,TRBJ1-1,CASSPTVMNTEAFF,TGTGCCAGCAGCCCGACCGTTATGAACACTGAAGCTTTCTTT
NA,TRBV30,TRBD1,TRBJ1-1,CAWEQGSGTEAFF,TGTGCCTGGGAACAGGGGTCGGGCACTGAAGCTTTCTTT
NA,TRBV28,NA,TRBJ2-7,CASSQSYEQYF,TGTGCCAGCAGTCAGAGTTACGAGCAGTACTTC
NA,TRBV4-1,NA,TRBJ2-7,CASSQAARSAYEQYF,TGCGCCAGCAGCCAAGCCGCTCGTTCAGCCTACGAGCAGTACTTC
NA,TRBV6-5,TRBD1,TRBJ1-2,CASSDQGGYGYTF,TGTGCCAGCAGTGACCAGGGGGGGTATGGCTACACCTTC
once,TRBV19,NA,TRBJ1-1,CASRVVPGTTNTEAFF,TGTGCCAGTAGGGTCGTGCCGGGAACAACGAACACTGAAGCTTTCTTT
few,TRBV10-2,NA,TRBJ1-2,CASSTGLGGYTF,TGCGCCAGCAGTACAGGGCTGGGTGGCTACACCTTC
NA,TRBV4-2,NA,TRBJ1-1,CASSQEGSEMNTEAFF,TGTGCCAGCAGCCAAGAAGGATCAGAAATGAACACTGAAGCTTTCTTT
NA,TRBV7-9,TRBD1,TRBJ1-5,CASSETGGQPQHF,TGTGCCAGCAGCGAGACAGGGGGTCAGCCCCAGCATTTT
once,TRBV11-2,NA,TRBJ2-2,CASSLTRGRSGELFF,TGTGCCAGCAGCTTAACCCGGGGGAGAAGTGGGGAGCTGTTTTTT
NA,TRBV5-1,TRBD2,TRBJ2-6,CASSSGSSGANVLTF,TGCGCCAGCAGTAGCGGGAGCTCTGGGGCCAACGTCCTGACTTTC
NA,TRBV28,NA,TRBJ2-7,CASGPYEQYF,TGTGCCAGCGGACCCTACGAGCAGTACTTC
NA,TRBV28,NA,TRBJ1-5,CASSWVETSNQPQHF,TGTGCCAGCAGTTGGGTCGAGACTAGCAATCAGCCCCAGCATTTT
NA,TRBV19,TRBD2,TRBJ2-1,CASSTAGGIYNEQFF,TGTGCCAGTAGTACAGCGGGAGGCATATACAATGAGCAGTTCTTC
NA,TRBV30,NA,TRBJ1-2,CAWSVDGNYGYTF,TGTGCCTGGAGTGTAGACGGGAACTATGGCTACACCTTC